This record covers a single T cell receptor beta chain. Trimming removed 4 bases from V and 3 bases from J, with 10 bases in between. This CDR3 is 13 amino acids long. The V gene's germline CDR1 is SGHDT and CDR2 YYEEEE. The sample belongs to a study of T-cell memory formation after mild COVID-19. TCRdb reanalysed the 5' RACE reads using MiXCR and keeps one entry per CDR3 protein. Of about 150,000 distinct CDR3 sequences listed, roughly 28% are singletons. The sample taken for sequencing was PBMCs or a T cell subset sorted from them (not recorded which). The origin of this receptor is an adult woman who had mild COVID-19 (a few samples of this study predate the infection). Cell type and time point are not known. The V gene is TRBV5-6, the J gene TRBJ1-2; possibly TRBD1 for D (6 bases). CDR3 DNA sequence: TGTGCCAGCAGCAGGACAGTGGACTATGGCTACACCTTC. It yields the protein CASSRTVDYGYTF.